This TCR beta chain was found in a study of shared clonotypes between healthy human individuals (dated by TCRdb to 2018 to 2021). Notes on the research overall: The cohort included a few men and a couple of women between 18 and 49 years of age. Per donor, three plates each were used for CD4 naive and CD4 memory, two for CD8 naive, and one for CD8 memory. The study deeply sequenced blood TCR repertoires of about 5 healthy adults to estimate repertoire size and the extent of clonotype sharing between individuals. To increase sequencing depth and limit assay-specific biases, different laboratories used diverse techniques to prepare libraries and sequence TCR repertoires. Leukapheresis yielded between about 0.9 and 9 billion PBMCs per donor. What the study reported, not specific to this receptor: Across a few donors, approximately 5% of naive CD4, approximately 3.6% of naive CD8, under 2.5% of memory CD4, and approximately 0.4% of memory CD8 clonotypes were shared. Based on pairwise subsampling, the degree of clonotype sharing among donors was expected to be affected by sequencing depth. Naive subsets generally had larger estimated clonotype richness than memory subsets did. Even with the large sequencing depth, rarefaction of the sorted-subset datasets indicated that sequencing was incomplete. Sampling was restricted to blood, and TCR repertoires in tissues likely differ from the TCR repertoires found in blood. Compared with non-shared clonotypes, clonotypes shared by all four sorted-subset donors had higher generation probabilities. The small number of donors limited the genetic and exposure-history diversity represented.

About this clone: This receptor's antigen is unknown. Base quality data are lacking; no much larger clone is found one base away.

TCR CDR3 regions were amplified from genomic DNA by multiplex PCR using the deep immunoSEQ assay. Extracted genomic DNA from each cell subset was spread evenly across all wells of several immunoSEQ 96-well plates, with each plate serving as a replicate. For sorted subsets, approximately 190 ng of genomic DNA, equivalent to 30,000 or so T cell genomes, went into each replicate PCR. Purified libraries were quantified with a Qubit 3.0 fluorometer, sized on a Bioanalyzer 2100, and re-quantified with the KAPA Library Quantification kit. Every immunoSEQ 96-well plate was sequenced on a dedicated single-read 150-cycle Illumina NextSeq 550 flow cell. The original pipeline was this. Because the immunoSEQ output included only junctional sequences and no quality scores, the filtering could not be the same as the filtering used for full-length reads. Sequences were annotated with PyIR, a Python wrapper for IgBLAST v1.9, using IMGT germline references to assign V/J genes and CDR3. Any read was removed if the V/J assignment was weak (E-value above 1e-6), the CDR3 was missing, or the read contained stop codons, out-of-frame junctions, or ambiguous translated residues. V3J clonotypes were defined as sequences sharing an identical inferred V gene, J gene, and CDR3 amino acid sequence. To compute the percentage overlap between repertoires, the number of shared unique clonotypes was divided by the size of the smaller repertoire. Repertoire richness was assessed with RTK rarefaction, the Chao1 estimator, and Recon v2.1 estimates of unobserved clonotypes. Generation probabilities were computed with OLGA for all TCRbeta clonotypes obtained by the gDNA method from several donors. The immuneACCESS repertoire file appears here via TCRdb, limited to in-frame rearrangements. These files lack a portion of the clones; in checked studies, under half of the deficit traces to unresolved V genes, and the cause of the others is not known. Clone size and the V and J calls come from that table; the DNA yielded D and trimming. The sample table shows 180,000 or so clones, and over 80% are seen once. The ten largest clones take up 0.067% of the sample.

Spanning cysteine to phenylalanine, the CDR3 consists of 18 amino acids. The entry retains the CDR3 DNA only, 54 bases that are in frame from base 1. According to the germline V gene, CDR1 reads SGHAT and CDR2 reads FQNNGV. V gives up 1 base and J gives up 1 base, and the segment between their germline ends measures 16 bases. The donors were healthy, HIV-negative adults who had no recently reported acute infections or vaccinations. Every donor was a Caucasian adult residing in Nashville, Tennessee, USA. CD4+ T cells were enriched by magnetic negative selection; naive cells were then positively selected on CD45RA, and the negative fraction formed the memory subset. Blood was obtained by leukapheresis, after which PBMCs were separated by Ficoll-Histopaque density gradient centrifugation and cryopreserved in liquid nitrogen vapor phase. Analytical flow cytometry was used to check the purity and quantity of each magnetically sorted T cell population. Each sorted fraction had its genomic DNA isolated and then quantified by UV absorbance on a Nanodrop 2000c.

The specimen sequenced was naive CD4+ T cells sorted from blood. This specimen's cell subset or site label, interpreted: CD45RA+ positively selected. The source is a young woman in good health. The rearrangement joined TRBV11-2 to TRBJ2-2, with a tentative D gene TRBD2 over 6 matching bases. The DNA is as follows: TGTGCCAGCAGCTTAGGTATCGGGACTCACGGGAACACCGGGGAGCTGTTTTTT. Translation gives CASSLGIGTHGNTGELFF.